The TCR beta chain under discussion was sequenced for a study of T cells expressing NK-cell markers. Study-wide context: Seven of eight sequenced donors tested HCMV-seropositive; one tested seronegative.

UMIs were included in TCR beta cDNA generated by 5'RACE template switching. Following a re-call of the 5' RACE reads, TCRdb has one entry per CDR3 protein and lacks DNA. Its clone listing holds 350,000 to 450,000 distinct CDR3 sequences. The germline CDR1 and CDR2 sequences are SGHRS and YFSETQ. This CDR3 has 15 amino acids. The J gene is TRBJ2-5, the V gene TRBV5-1; there is no DNA to check the TCRdb D call of TRBD1. The clonotype originates from a man aged 18-75 years in good health. Sequencing was carried out using blood T cells: a sorted CD56 or NKG2C T cell subset, CD4+ or CD8+ T cells, or bulk PBMC T cells (not recorded which). The CDR3 here is CASSYGTVLEETQYF.